The 22 T cell receptor beta chains listed next were all sequenced from one sample in a study of blood T cells in healthy people across ages. A J-beta primer mix and a sample-barcoded 5' primer were used in a second PCR of about 6 to 12 cycles. TCRdb processed the 5' RACE reads anew with MiXCR; each CDR3 protein has one entry. The sample shows fewer than 1,000,000 distinct CDR3 sequences, approximately 48% of them seen only once. The sample taken for sequencing was blood. These receptors were obtained from a man in his sixties in good health.

This clonotype has a handful of counts. The rearrangement joins TRBV12-3 or TRBV12-4 to TRBJ2-5; D is unresolved. V was shortened by 8 bases and J by 5 bases, with 15 bases between the two germline ends. The CDR3 covers 13 residues. The CDR3 protein is CASSEATRETQYF. The CDR3, as DNA: TGTGCCAGCTCCGAGGCGACCCGGGAGACCCAGTACTTC.

To note about this clonotype: A much larger clone differs by one base, so this may be a read error. The conserved closing phenylalanine or tryptophan is absent in this CDR3, likely reflecting a read error. J is TRBJ2-7 and V is TRBV5-1; weak D call: TRBD2 (6 bases). CDR1 is SGHRS, CDR2 YFSETQ, per germline. The CDR3 sequence is 16 residues long. Trimming left V 3 bases short and J 0 bases short, with 16 bases between. The CDR3: CASSSHPGTRSYEQYY. The CDR3 DNA sequence: TGCGCCAGCAGCTCCCATCCCGGGACTCGCTCCTACGAGCAGTACTAC.

The gene calls are TRBV20-1 and TRBJ2-5, with 13 bases fitting TRBD2. V lost 5 bases and J lost 1; bases outside the gene matches: 7. The CDR3 runs to 16 residues. Germline V gene sequence: CDR1 DFQATT, CDR2 SNEGSKA (reference sequence). CDR3 protein: CSAAGLAGFPQETQYF. In DNA form, the CDR3 reads TGCAGTGCTGCGGGACTAGCGGGGTTCCCCCAAGAGACCCAGTACTTC.

The V and J genes are TRBV14 and TRBJ2-7, with 9 bases fitting TRBD1. V gave up 3 bases and J gave up 3 bases; unmatched junction bases: 3. Germline CDR1 and CDR2: SGHDN and FVKESK. This CDR3 contains 14 residues. The CDR3 nucleotides are TGTGCCAGCAGCCACGGGACAGGGTACTACGAGCAGTACTTC. It yields the protein CASSHGTGYYEQYF.

This chain uses TRBV20-1 with TRBJ2-4; 8 bases are a match to TRBD1. The last part of the DNA fits TRBJ2-7 better; the J call may be wrong. The V gene's germline CDR1 is DFQATT and CDR2 SNEGSKA (reference sequence). The CDR3 runs to 13 residues. The CDR3 sequence is CSAIQGVNYEQYF. The CDR3 DNA sequence: TGCAGTGCTATACAGGGGGTAAACTACGAGCAGTACTTC.

The chain recombines TRBV12-3 or TRBV12-4 with TRBJ1-5; D not resolved. The V end was cut by 6 bases, the J end by 4 bases, with 13 bases between. This CDR3 has 14 residues. The CDR3 DNA follows: TGTGCCAGCAGCCCGGACGGCCATAATCAGCCCCAGCATTTT. Protein sequence: CASSPDGHNQPQHF.

This clonotype appeared a few times. The J gene is TRBJ2-3, the V gene TRBV19, with a possible D match to TRBD1 (6 bases). Trimming removed 3 bases from V and 5 bases from J, with 12 bases in between. The CDR3 loop spans 14 amino acids. Germline V gene data show CDR1 as LNHDA and CDR2 as SQIVND (reference sequence). The DNA of the CDR3 is TGTGCCAGTAGTATCTTGGGGGCAGAAGATACGCAGTATTTT. It codes for CASSILGAEDTQYF.

This chain connects TRBV5-1 to TRBJ2-5; D is tentatively TRBD1 or TRBD2 (5 bases each). The germline V gene has CDR1 SGHRS and CDR2 YFSETQ. The V end lost 1 base, the J end lost 6 bases, and 19 bases lay between the germline ends. The CDR3 length is 16 residues. CDR3 DNA: TGCGCCAGCAGCTTGTTAGGGACGCAAACCCTGCAGACCCAGTACTTC. This encodes CASSLLGTQTLQTQYF.

This chain joins TRBV30 and TRBJ2-5; 8 bases fit TRBD2. Trimming cost V 1 base and J 5 bases; bases outside gene matches: 9. Germline V CDR1 and CDR2: GTSNPN, SVGIG (reference sequence). This CDR3 has 15 residues. This chain's CDR3 is CAWSGALAARETQYF. CDR3 sequence (DNA): TGTGCCTGGAGTGGAGCACTAGCGGCCCGGGAGACCCAGTACTTC.

This clonotype was counted a few times. J is TRBJ1-1 and V is TRBV4-1; no firm D call. Germline lookup yields CDR1 MGHRA and CDR2 YSYEKL. V was clipped by 4 bases and J by 1 base, with 13 bases between them. This CDR3 is built from 15 residues. In DNA, the CDR3 is TGCGCCAGCAGCCGAGGCTCCAGGACGAACACTGAAGCTTTCTTT. Translating gives CASSRGSRTNTEAFF.

J is TRBJ2-3 and V is TRBV19, with 7 nucleotides matching TRBD1. Germline CDR1 reads LNHDA; CDR2 reads SQIVND (reference sequence). V lost 6 bases, J lost 0 bases, and 9 bases stayed unmatched. This CDR3 region has 16 residues. In nucleotides, the CDR3 is TGTGCCAGTAGCCAGACAGGGAAGAGGAGCACAGATACGCAGTATTTT. This translates into CASSQTGKRSTDTQYF.

V usage is TRBV20-1 and J usage is TRBJ2-1; D is possibly TRBD1 or TRBD2 (5 bases each). V was pared by 3 bases and J by 2 bases, with 8 bases between. This CDR3 is built from 13 residues. Germline assignment: CDR1 DFQATT and CDR2 SNEGSKA (reference sequence). CDR3 sequence reads: CSARGPPYNEQFF. CDR3 in DNA: TGCAGTGCTAGGGGACCTCCCTACAATGAGCAGTTCTTC.

A word on this clonotype: Since a much larger clone is just one base distant, this may be a read error. V is TRBV7-2 and J is TRBJ2-1; D is undetermined. The CDR3 length is 15 residues. The germline V gene has CDR1 SGHTA and CDR2 FQGNSA. In nucleotides, the CDR3 is TGTGCCAGCAGCTCGACGCTTAGCTCCTACAATGAGCGGTTCTTC. This sequence encodes CASSSTLSSYNERFF.

This clonotype was seen a few times. The rearrangement links TRBV12-5 to TRBJ1-6, with D hard to call. The CDR3 extends over 12 amino acids. Trimming took 0 bases from V and 13 from J, leaving 7 bases between them. Germline-derived CDR1 and CDR2 are LGHNT and FRNRAP. The CDR3 loop is CASGLVNRPLHF. CDR3 DNA sequence: TGTGCTAGTGGTTTGGTGAATCGGCCCCTCCACTTT.

This clonotype was counted between two and nine times. The rearrangement uses TRBV6-5 and TRBJ2-7, with 10 nucleotides matching TRBD2. Matching the DNA end better, TRBJ2-5 makes the J call doubtful. This CDR3 has 17 amino acids. In germline, CDR1 is MNHEY, CDR2 SVGAGI. The CDR3 sequence is CASSYGVAGGFQETQYF. CDR3 bases: TGTGCCAGCAGTTACGGAGTAGCGGGGGGTTTTCAAGAGACCCAGTACTTC.

The chain has TRBV12-5 and TRBJ2-1; TRBD1 matches at 7 bases. V dropped 4 bases and J dropped 5; count of bases not matched to a gene: 5. This CDR3 is 14 amino acids long. The germline V gene has CDR1 LGHNT and CDR2 FRNRAP. The CDR3 protein is CASGSTGQDNEQFF. As DNA, the CDR3 is TGTGCTAGTGGTTCGACAGGGCAAGACAATGAGCAGTTCTTC.

This rearrangement joins TRBV9 to TRBJ2-3, with a weak D call TRBD2 (5 bases). This CDR3 is 15 amino acids long. V shed 4 bases and J shed 0 bases, with 12 bases lying between them. The germline V gene has CDR1 SGDLS and CDR2 YYNGEE. CDR3 in amino acids: CASSTPGYSTDTQYF. The CDR3 DNA is TGTGCCAGCAGCACCCCGGGATATAGCACAGATACGCAGTATTTT.

This chain uses TRBV28 with TRBJ2-7, with TRBD2 matching over 12 bases. The tail of the sequence fits TRBJ2-5 better, so the J call may be wrong. This CDR3 has 16 residues. Per germline, CDR1 MDHEN and CDR2 SYDVKM. The DNA for the CDR3 is TGTGCCAGCAGTCCCCGGACTAGCGGGGACGGAGAGACCCAGTACTTC. It is translated as CASSPRTSGDGETQYF.

The V and J genes are TRBV11-2 and TRBJ2-5, with TRBD1 as a possible D gene (6 bases). The J call may be faulty, since TRBJ2-7 better matches the DNA end. Germline-derived CDR1 and CDR2 are SGHAT and FQNNGV. CDR3 length: 14 amino acids. The CDR3 here is CASSFRDISYEQYF. CDR3 bases: TGTGCCAGCAGCTTTCGGGACATTTCATACGAGCAGTACTTC.

The rearrangement links TRBV6-5 to TRBJ1-2; 8 bases are shared with TRBD1. After removal of 7 bases from V and 7 bases from J, the junction contained 8 bases not matched to a gene. Germline V gene lookup returns CDR1 MNHEY and CDR2 SVGAGI. This CDR3 is built from 13 residues. The CDR3 spells CASTRGTGGGYTF. Here the CDR3 DNA reads TGTGCCAGCACCCGCGGGACAGGAGGTGGCTACACCTTC.

This clonotype occurred many times. The rearrangement links TRBV5-5 to TRBJ2-7, with D maybe TRBD1 (5 bases). Germline-derived CDR1 and CDR2 are SGHKS and YYEKEE (reference sequence). CDR3 length: 13 residues. Between the trimmed V and J ends, which lost 5 bases and 4 bases, there was a span of 13 bases. CDR3 protein: CASRRTQGYEQYF. DNA for the CDR3: TGTGCCAGCAGGAGAACTCAGGGATACGAGCAGTACTTC.

This clonotype was found a few times. The chain carries TRBV6-2 or TRBV6-3 and TRBJ2-7, with TRBD1 matching over 9 bases. With V trimmed by 5 bases and J by 2 bases, 10 bases remained unmatched. The CDR3 runs 16 residues. In germline, CDR1 is MNHEY, CDR2 SVGEGT. CDR3 DNA sequence: TGTGCCAGCAGTGACCTCCGGGACAGGGCCCCCTACGAGCAGTACTTC. Protein: CASSDLRDRAPYEQYF.